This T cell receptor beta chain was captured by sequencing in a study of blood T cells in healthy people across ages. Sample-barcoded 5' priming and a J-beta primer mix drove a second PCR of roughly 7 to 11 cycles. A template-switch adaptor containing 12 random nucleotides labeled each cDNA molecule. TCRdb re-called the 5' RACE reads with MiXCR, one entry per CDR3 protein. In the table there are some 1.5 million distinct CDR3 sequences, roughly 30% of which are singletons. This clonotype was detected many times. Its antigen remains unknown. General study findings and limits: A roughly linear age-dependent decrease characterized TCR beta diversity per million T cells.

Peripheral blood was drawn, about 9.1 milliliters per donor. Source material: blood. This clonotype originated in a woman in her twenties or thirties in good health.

CDR3 DNA sequence: TGTGCCAGCAGGGCGGGACAGGGCGGCGAGACCCAGTACTTC. This translates into CASRAGQGGETQYF. The rearrangement links TRBV11-2 to TRBJ2-5; TRBD1 matches 9 bases. The germline V gene has CDR1 SGHAT and CDR2 FQNNGV. Unmatched junction bases numbered 7, after V lost 6 bases and J lost 5 bases. The CDR3 loop spans 14 amino acids.